The 28 T cell receptor beta chains presented below share a single source sample, sequenced in a study of cytomegalovirus exposure and HLA in healthy donors. The PCR contained 60 Vbeta and 13 Jbeta primers. TCRdb's copy holds only in-frame clones and misses some; the assay was immunoSEQ multiplex PCR. The table lists around 120,000 clones, under 80% of them singletons. Sequencing was carried out using PBMCs. The receptors originated from a man aged 60 to 75 in good health and CMV-seropositive.

The chain employs TRBV19 and TRBJ1-2; 7 bases align to TRBD1. Germline V gives CDR1 LNHDA, CDR2 SQIVND (reference sequence). The CDR3 covers 17 residues. V was clipped by 0 bases and J by 7 bases; unmatched bases: 14. The CDR3 region has the DNA TGTGCCAGTAGTATAGATTATTCGACAGGGCGAACTATTGGCTACACCTTC. This translates into CASSIDYSTGRTIGYTF.

This clone was found a few times. At the DNA level, this CDR3 is encoded by other sequences in the same sample as well. The chain links TRBV5-5 to TRBJ2-1, with 13 bases that match TRBD2. Trimming at V came to 4 bases and at J to 3 bases, leaving 4 bases not matched to a gene. Germline CDR1 reads SGHKS; CDR2 reads YYEKEE (reference sequence). The CDR3 has 16 residues. CDR3: CASSTGTSGIYNEQFF. Written as DNA, the CDR3 is TGTGCCAGCAGCACCGGGACTAGCGGGATCTACAATGAGCAGTTCTTC.

The chain uses TRBV25-1 and TRBJ2-1; 9 bases align to TRBD2. The CDR3 is 16 amino acids. From germline, CDR1 is MGHDK and CDR2 SYGVNS. Germline trimming cut 0 bases from V and 8 bases from J; bases unmatched to any gene: 8. CDR3 in DNA: TGTGCCAGCAGTGAATACGCGGGAGGGCCGGTCTATGAGCAGTTCTTC. Encoded protein: CASSEYAGGPVYEQFF.

This clone was observed once. The V and J genes are TRBV12-5 and TRBJ2-1; D not certain. Germline lookup yields CDR1 LGHNT and CDR2 FRNRAP. This CDR3 has 14 amino acids. Trimming pared 7 bases from V and 6 bases from J, leaving 16 bases between. CDR3 in amino acids: CASDLPDKANEQFF. The CDR3 nucleotides are TGTGCTAGTGACTTACCCGACAAGGCCAATGAGCAGTTCTTC.

The J gene is TRBJ2-7, the V gene TRBV7-2, with 13 positions matching TRBD2. The CDR3 extends over 14 amino acids. V shed 3 bases, J shed 6 bases, and the junction held 2 bases outside the gene matches. Germline loops: CDR1 SGHTA, CDR2 FQGNSA. The chain's CDR3 is CASSFRLAGGEQYF. The CDR3 region has the DNA TGTGCCAGCAGCTTCCGACTAGCGGGGGGCGAGCAGTACTTC. The full variable domain, in which reference TRBV7-2 and TRBJ2-7 provide the parts outside the CDR3, is GAGVSQSPSNKVTEKGKDVELRCDPISGHTALYWYRQSLGQGLEFLIYFQGNSAPDKSGLPSDRFSAERTGGSVSTLTIQRTQQEDSAVYLCASSFRLAGGEQYFGPGTRLTVT.

This clone was counted once. Since no conserved phenylalanine or tryptophan closes the CDR3, a read error is the likely cause. V usage is TRBV7-9 and J usage is TRBJ1-1, with 11 bases lining up with TRBD1. The junction had 4 bases not matched to a gene; V was cut back by 5 bases and J by 5 bases. In germline, CDR1 is SEHNR, CDR2 FQNEAQ (reference sequence). The length of the CDR3 is 14 residues. Written as DNA, the CDR3 is TGTGCCAGCAGCCGCGGGACAGGGGGAACTGAAGCTTTCTCT. Translating gives CASSRGTGGTEAFS.

This chain links TRBV6-4 with TRBJ2-3; 12 bases map to TRBD2. CDR3 length: 15 residues. From germline, CDR1 is MRHNA and CDR2 SNTAGT. V lost 6 bases and J lost 3; bases outside the gene matches: 4. CDR3 sequence (DNA): TGTGCCAGCAGGAGTGGGACTAGCGGGACAGATACGCAGTATTTT. Translated, it gives CASRSGTSGTDTQYF.

The rearrangement uses TRBV5-6 and TRBJ1-6; TRBD1 matches at 10 bases. CDR3 length equals 15 residues. The V segment lost 4 bases and the J segment 4 bases; nucleotides outside the gene matches: 2. In germline, CDR1 is SGHDT, CDR2 YYEEEE. The CDR3 DNA follows: TGTGCCAGCAGCGCGGGACAGGGGTATAATTCACCCCTCCACTTT. Amino acid sequence: CASSAGQGYNSPLHF. The entire variable domain, with the rest obtained from reference TRBV5-6 and TRBJ1-6, is as follows: DAGVTQSPTHLIKTRGQQVTLRCSPKSGHDTVSWYQQALGQGPQFIFQYYEEEERQRGNFPDRFSGHQFPNYSSELNVNALLLGDSALYLCASSAGQGYNSPLHFGNGTRLTVT.

The chain combines TRBV5-5 with TRBJ2-7, with TRBD1 identical over 7 bases. Germline V gives CDR1 SGHKS, CDR2 YYEKEE (reference sequence). There are 15 residues in the CDR3. J lost 4 bases, V lost 3 bases, and 10 bases had no gene match. The CDR3 reads CASSSKQGMAYEQYF. CDR3 DNA: TGTGCCAGCAGCTCGAAACAGGGGATGGCTTACGAGCAGTACTTC. Supplemented by reference TRBV5-5 and TRBJ2-7, the full variable domain reads DAGVTQSPTHLIKTRGQQVTLRCSPISGHKSVSWYQQVLGQGPQFIFQYYEKEERGRGNFPDRFSARQFPNYSSELNVNALLLGDSALYLCASSSKQGMAYEQYFGPGTRLTVT.

J is TRBJ1-5 and V is TRBV13; the D is unclear. This CDR3 comprises 15 residues. Germline V gene sequence: CDR1 PRHDT, CDR2 FYEKMQ (reference sequence). The ends were cut back, 0 bases at V and 3 bases at J, with 9 bases in the middle. The CDR3 region is CASSLGRTYNQPQHF. CDR3 nucleotides: TGTGCCAGCAGCTTAGGCCGGACTTACAATCAGCCCCAGCATTTT.

The chain combines TRBV14 with TRBJ1-2, with a possible D match to TRBD1 (6 bases). Trimming removed 1 base at V and 8 bases at J, with 20 bases between. Germline CDR1 SGHDN, CDR2 FVKESK. The CDR3 is 16 residues long. The CDR3 protein is CASSQGSGGYKWGYTF. Here the CDR3 DNA reads TGTGCCAGCAGCCAAGGGTCGGGGGGCTACAAATGGGGCTACACCTTC. The full variable domain, its missing parts supplied by reference TRBV14 and TRBJ1-2, is EAGVTQFPSHSVIEKGQTVTLRCDPISGHDNLYWYRRVMGKEIKFLLHFVKESKQDESGMPNNRFLAERTGGTYSTLKVQPAELEDSGVYFCASSQGSGGYKWGYTFGSGTRLTVV.

This clone was picked up one time. This chain uses TRBV11-2 with TRBJ2-7; the match to TRBD2 covers 8 bases. V gave up 6 bases and J gave up 9 bases; unmatched junction bases: 13. CDR1 SGHAT and CDR2 FQNNGV come from the germline V gene. CDR3 size: 14 residues. Here the CDR3 reads CASRPIGTSNGQYF. The DNA for the CDR3 is TGTGCCAGCAGACCCATCGGGACTAGTAACGGGCAGTACTTC. The entire variable domain, with the rest obtained from reference TRBV11-2 and TRBJ2-7, is as follows: EAGVAQSPRYKIIEKRQSVAFWCNPISGHATLYWYQQILGQGPKLLIQFQNNGVVDDSQLPKDRFSAERLKGVDSTLKIQPAKLEDSAVYLCASRPIGTSNGQYFGPGTRLTVT.

The V and J genes are TRBV6-5 and TRBJ1-1; 8 bases are a match to TRBD1. The CDR3 has 11 residues. Germline V gene lookup returns CDR1 MNHEY and CDR2 SVGAGI. V was clipped by 8 bases and J by 6 bases; unmatched bases: 2. CDR3 in DNA: TGTGCCAGCGGACAGGGAGCTGAAGCTTTCTTT. It specifies CASGQGAEAFF.

This chain uses TRBV5-5 with TRBJ1-5; D is ambiguous. Trimming stripped 0 bases from V and 2 bases from J, with 6 bases between. Germline loops: CDR1 SGHKS, CDR2 YYEKEE (reference sequence). CDR3 length: 14 residues. The CDR3 sequence is CASSLAGGNQPQHF. CDR3 DNA sequence: TGTGCCAGCAGCTTGGCCGGGGGCAATCAGCCCCAGCATTTT.

This clone was seen a handful of times. V gene TRBV11-2 combines with J gene TRBJ2-1; TRBD2 might be the D (6 bases). CDR1 SGHAT and CDR2 FQNNGV come from the germline V gene. V was pared by 1 base and J by 6 bases, with 7 bases between. The CDR3 extends over 13 amino acids. As DNA, the CDR3 is TGTGCCAGCAGCTTAGCGGGGGTCAATGAGCAGTTCTTC. Translation: CASSLAGVNEQFF.

In this sample, this clone turned up a few times. The chain links TRBV5-1 to TRBJ2-5, with D possibly TRBD1 on 5 matching bases. Trimming removed 0 bases at V and 5 bases at J, with 5 bases between. The CDR3 spans 12 residues. The germline V gene has CDR1 SGHRS and CDR2 YFSETQ. CDR3 sequence (DNA): TGCGCCAGCAGCTTGGACAGGGAGACCCAGTACTTC. Its protein is CASSLDRETQYF.

This chain uses TRBV19 with TRBJ1-3, with TRBD1 as a possible D gene (5 bases). CDR3 size: 18 residues. Germline V gene lookup returns CDR1 LNHDA and CDR2 SQIVND (reference sequence). V lost 4 bases and J lost 0, with 19 bases in between. CDR3 sequence reads: CASSTDMRRQSSGNTIYF. CDR3 nucleotides: TGTGCCAGTAGTACCGACATGCGACGACAGAGCTCTGGAAACACCATATATTTT. Drawing the rest from reference TRBV19 and TRBJ1-3, the complete variable domain is DGGITQSPKYLFRKEGQNVTLSCEQNLNHDAMYWYRQDPGQGLRLIYYSQIVNDFQKGDIAEGYSVSREKKESFPLTVTSAQKNPTAFYLCASSTDMRRQSSGNTIYFGEGSWLTVV.

At least ten counts were recorded for this clone. V usage is TRBV4-1 and J usage is TRBJ2-1; D possibly corresponds to TRBD1 (5 bases). This CDR3 comprises 16 residues. The V end lost 3 bases, the J end lost 0 bases, and 12 bases lay between the germline ends. CDR1 is MGHRA and CDR2 is YSYEKL in the germline V gene. The CDR3 region has the DNA TGCGCCAGCAGCCAGCCGACAGTGTCCTCCTACAATGAGCAGTTCTTC. This codes for CASSQPTVSSYNEQFF.

This clone was counted a single time. This chain connects TRBV15 to TRBJ2-1; 11 bases match TRBD2. Germline V gene lookup returns CDR1 LNHNV and CDR2 YYDKDF (reference sequence). V shed 1 base, J shed 3 bases, and the junction held 2 bases outside the gene matches. This CDR3 contains 16 residues. The CDR3 DNA follows: TGTGCCACCAGCAGAGCTAGCGGGAGGATCTACAATGAGCAGTTCTTC. Translating it yields CATSRASGRIYNEQFF.

J is TRBJ2-7 and V is TRBV9; 10 bases line up with TRBD2. The CDR3 totals 15 residues. Germline lookup yields CDR1 SGDLS and CDR2 YYNGEE. V was clipped by 0 bases and J by 3 bases; unmatched bases: 3. The CDR3 DNA sequence: TGTGCCAGCAGCGTAGGTAGCGGGGGGTTCTACGAGCAGTACTTC. It specifies CASSVGSGGFYEQYF.

This clone has a handful of counts. The J gene is TRBJ1-5, the V gene TRBV28; perhaps TRBD1 as D (5 bases). This CDR3 region has 11 residues. V was trimmed by 10 bases and J by 4 bases, leaving 8 bases between them. Germline lookup yields CDR1 MDHEN and CDR2 SYDVKM. CDR3 bases: TGTGCCACCCAGGGTAATCAGCCCCAGCATTTT. Encoded protein: CATQGNQPQHF.

The CDR3 region has the DNA TGTGCCAGTAGTATAGTGGGCAGTACTGAAGCTTTCTTT. Translating gives CASSIVGSTEAFF. The chain is built from TRBV19 and TRBJ1-1; the D is unclear. Germline values: CDR1 LNHDA, CDR2 SQIVND (reference sequence). V was cut by 1 base and J by 5 bases, with 8 bases left in between. The CDR3 spans 13 residues.

Here the CDR3 reads CASLTSGRLSYNEQFF. In nucleotides, the CDR3 is TGTGCCAGCCTGACTAGCGGACGGCTCTCCTACAATGAGCAGTTCTTC. This chain uses TRBV2 with TRBJ2-1, with 9 bases aligning to TRBD2. CDR1 SNHLY and CDR2 FYNNEI come from the germline V gene. This CDR3 spans 16 amino acids. After removal of 8 bases from V and 0 bases from J, the junction contained 8 bases not matched to a gene. The variable domain in full, with the rest retrieved from reference TRBV2 and TRBJ2-1, is EPEVTQTPSHQVTQMGQEVILRCVPISNHLYFYWYRQILGQKVEFLVSFYNNEISEKSEIFDDQFSVERPDGSNFTLKIRSTKLEDSAMYFCASLTSGRLSYNEQFFGPGTRLTVL.

The chain joins TRBV9 to TRBJ1-1; D is possibly TRBD1 (5 bases). Germline lookup yields CDR1 SGDLS and CDR2 YYNGEE. V dropped 0 bases and J dropped 0 bases, with 15 bases sitting between them. The CDR3 covers 17 residues. As DNA, the CDR3 is TGTGCCAGCAGCGTAGCTCCCGACAGAGGCATGAACACTGAAGCTTTCTTT. Protein sequence: CASSVAPDRGMNTEAFF.

The J gene is TRBJ1-2, the V gene TRBV4-1; D not certain. CDR3 length: 14 amino acids. Germline V lookup: CDR1 MGHRA, CDR2 YSYEKL. Trimming pared 3 bases from V and 1 base from J, leaving 9 bases between. This CDR3 reads CASSQVPSNYGYTF. CDR3 DNA sequence: TGCGCCAGCAGCCAGGTTCCCAGTAACTATGGCTACACCTTC.

This clone occurred once. In DNA, the CDR3 is TGCGCCAGCAGTGACCAGGGAACTGAAGCTTTCTTT. Translated: CASSDQGTEAFF. The chain recombines TRBV10-1 with TRBJ1-1; the D gene is possibly TRBD1 (5 bases). Trimming removed 3 bases from V and 5 bases from J, with 7 bases in between. CDR1 and CDR2 from the germline V gene are WNHNN and SYGVQD (reference sequence). This CDR3 spans 12 amino acids.

The chain has TRBV5-4 and TRBJ2-3; 7 nucleotides agree with TRBD2. Germline-derived CDR1 and CDR2 are SGHNT and YYREEE (reference sequence). This CDR3 has 14 amino acids. With V trimmed by 2 bases and J by 1 base, 1 base remained unmatched. The CDR3, as DNA: TGTGCCAGCAGCTTTACTAGCGGCACAGATACGCAGTATTTT. Amino acid sequence: CASSFTSGTDTQYF. The whole variable domain, filled in from reference TRBV5-4 and TRBJ2-3, reads ETGVTQSPTHLIKTRGQQVTLRCSSQSGHNTVSWYQQALGQGPQFIFQYYREEENGRGNFPPRFSGLQFPNYSSELNVNALELDDSALYLCASSFTSGTDTQYFGPGTRLTVL.

The rearrangement uses TRBV18 and TRBJ1-1; TRBD1 aligns across 9 bases. Germline lookup yields CDR1 KGHSH and CDR2 LQKENI. J lost 3 bases, V lost 6 bases, and 8 bases had no gene match. The CDR3 covers 15 residues. The CDR3 protein is CASSHWTGEDTEAFF. DNA of the CDR3: TGTGCCAGCTCGCACTGGACAGGGGAGGACACTGAAGCTTTCTTT. The variable domain in full, with the rest retrieved from reference TRBV18 and TRBJ1-1, is NAGVMQNPRHLVRRRGQEARLRCSPMKGHSHVYWYRQLPEEGLKFMVYLQKENIIDESGMPKERFSAEFPKEGPSILRIQQVVRGDSAAYFCASSHWTGEDTEAFFGQGTRLTVV.